The 21 T cell receptor beta chains below were found in one sample sequenced in a study of blood T cell repertoires in COVID-19. Measured with immunoSEQ multiplex PCR; TCRdb has only the in-frame clones, and not every one. This sample has some 80,000 clones, with around nine tenths found just once. The sample taken for sequencing was peripheral blood. These receptors all come from a human donor in a cohort sampled during active COVID-19.

V is TRBV5-1 and J is TRBJ2-7; 8 bases fit TRBD1. J was trimmed by 6 bases and V by 4 bases; bases with no gene match: 12. There are 15 residues in the CDR3. The germline V gene has CDR1 SGHRS and CDR2 YFSETQ. The CDR3 DNA sequence: TGCGCCAGCAGCCCTTTCCAAGGCAGGGGGCCCGAGCAGTACTTC. It specifies CASSPFQGRGPEQYF.

The chain has TRBV7-2 and TRBJ2-5, with a tentative D call TRBD2 (6 bases). CDR3 length: 14 residues. Germline V gene data show CDR1 as SGHTA and CDR2 as FQGNSA. The germline V and J ends were trimmed by 4 bases and 9 bases, with 18 bases remaining between them. The CDR3: CASSSNFPPGAQYF. In DNA, the CDR3 is TGTGCCAGCAGCTCGAACTTCCCCCCGGGGGCCCAGTACTTC.

The chain couples TRBV6-5 to TRBJ1-6; D gene unclear. Germline V gene lookup returns CDR1 MNHEY and CDR2 SVGAGI. This CDR3 comprises 12 residues. The V end was cut by 2 bases, the J end by 8 bases, with 4 bases between. CDR3: CASSYGHSPLHF. CDR3 DNA: TGTGCCAGCAGTTACGGCCATTCACCCCTCCACTTT.

The CDR3 DNA follows: TGTGCCAGTAGGAGACAGGACAAACTAAACACTGAAGCTTTCTTT. Protein product: CASRRQDKLNTEAFF. This rearrangement joins TRBV19 to TRBJ1-1, with D perhaps TRBD1 (6 bases). CDR1 and CDR2 from the germline V gene are LNHDA and SQIVND (reference sequence). The CDR3 runs 15 residues. V dropped 6 bases and J dropped 2 bases, with 16 bases sitting between them.

This clone was picked up a small number of times. V gene TRBV28 combines with J gene TRBJ1-5, with 7 bases that match TRBD1. Germline CDR1 and CDR2: MDHEN and SYDVKM. The CDR3 is 15 residues long. Trimming at V came to 3 bases and at J to 5 bases, leaving 7 bases not matched to a gene. This chain's CDR3 is CASSLGARGYQPQHF. Here the CDR3 DNA reads TGTGCCAGCAGTTTGGGGGCCAGGGGGTATCAGCCCCAGCATTTT.

V and J are TRBV5-1 and TRBJ1-6; TRBD1 might be the D (5 bases). CDR3 size: 14 residues. CDR1 and CDR2 from the germline V gene are SGHRS and YFSETQ. V was trimmed by 2 bases and J by 10 bases, leaving 13 bases between them. CDR3 in DNA: TGCGCCAGCAGCTTTCCCGACAGTAACTCACCCCTCCACTTT. Translated, it gives CASSFPDSNSPLHF.

This chain joins TRBV5-1 and TRBJ1-1, with 9 positions matching TRBD1. Germline-derived CDR1 and CDR2 are SGHRS and YFSETQ. The junction had 6 bases not matched to a gene; V was cut back by 3 bases and J by 6 bases. The CDR3 length is 14 residues. CDR3 sequence (DNA): TGCGCCAGCAGCTCACGACAGGGGGGTTCTGAAGCTTTCTTT. Translated: CASSSRQGGSEAFF.

V and J are TRBV24-1 and TRBJ1-1, with TRBD1 matching 8 bases. J gave up 3 bases and V 6 bases, and 8 bases lay outside the gene matches. The CDR3 loop spans 15 amino acids. CDR1 is KGHDR, CDR2 SFDVKD, per germline. CDR3 loop: CATSSRTGTDTEAFF. The CDR3 region has the DNA TGTGCCACCAGTAGCCGGACAGGGACGGACACTGAAGCTTTCTTT.

This clone was seen a handful of times. The V gene is TRBV5-1, the J gene TRBJ1-6, with D maybe TRBD1 (6 bases). The germline V and J ends were trimmed by 0 bases and 7 bases, with 11 bases remaining between them. The CDR3 has 15 amino acids. The V gene's germline CDR1 is SGHRS and CDR2 YFSETQ. CDR3: CASSLEGERNSPLHF. The CDR3 DNA reads TGCGCCAGCAGCTTGGAGGGGGAAAGGAATTCACCCCTCCACTTT.

The rearrangement uses TRBV30 and TRBJ2-2; 7 bases match TRBD1. The germline V gene has CDR1 GTSNPN and CDR2 SVGIG (reference sequence). After removal of 3 bases from V and 5 bases from J, the junction contained 12 bases not matched to a gene. The CDR3 is 16 amino acids. The CDR3 sequence: CAWRGLRTGKTGELFF. The CDR3 DNA follows: TGTGCCTGGAGGGGATTAAGGACAGGAAAGACCGGGGAGCTGTTTTTT.

The V gene is TRBV7-9, the J gene TRBJ2-2; 9 bases match TRBD1. With 4 bases clipped from V and 6 bases from J, the junction kept 6 bases outside the gene matches. This CDR3 has 15 residues. The germline V gene encodes CDR1 SEHNR and CDR2 FQNEAQ (reference sequence). CDR3 sequence: CASSYGQGSAGELFF. The DNA for the CDR3 is TGTGCCAGCAGCTACGGACAGGGGAGCGCCGGGGAGCTGTTTTTT.

The rearrangement links TRBV10-3 to TRBJ2-7; 7 nucleotides match TRBD2. CDR1 is ENHRY and CDR2 is SYGVKD in the germline V gene. This CDR3 comprises 13 residues. V gave up 10 bases and J gave up 4 bases; unmatched junction bases: 10. CDR3 in DNA: TGTGCCAGCAGCACCGGGACTACTTACGAGCAGTACTTC. This sequence encodes CASSTGTTYEQYF.

The V gene is TRBV4-1, the J gene TRBJ1-2; maybe TRBD1 (6 bases). Trimming took 3 bases from V and 5 from J, leaving 16 bases between them. CDR1 and CDR2 (germline): MGHRA, YSYEKL. The CDR3 is 15 amino acids. CDR3 nucleotides: TGCGCCAGCAGCCAGAGTACAGGGATAGCTTATGGCTACACCTTC. It encodes CASSQSTGIAYGYTF.

V gene TRBV5-1 combines with J gene TRBJ2-2; D is perhaps TRBD2 (5 bases). From germline, CDR1 is SGHRS and CDR2 YFSETQ. Trimming took 4 bases from V and 6 from J, leaving 16 bases between them. CDR3 length: 15 residues. The CDR3 DNA follows: TGCGCCAGCAGCCCCCGTCCGGGGATGTCCGGGGAGCTGTTTTTT. Translation: CASSPRPGMSGELFF.

The V gene is TRBV9, the J gene TRBJ2-1; D is possibly TRBD1 (6 bases). The CDR3 has 14 residues. V was cut by 7 bases and J by 0 bases, with 11 bases left in between. CDR1 and CDR2 from the germline V gene are SGDLS and YYNGEE. CDR3 sequence: CASSFRGSYNEQFF. The CDR3 nucleotides read TGTGCCAGCTCCTTCAGGGGCTCCTACAATGAGCAGTTCTTC.

The chain carries TRBV3-1 (or the pseudogene TRBV3-2) and TRBJ2-4; TRBD1 is a possible D gene (5 bases). With 3 bases removed from V and 0 bases from J, the gap between germline ends came to 9 bases. This CDR3 has 15 residues. The germline V gene encodes CDR1 LGHDT and CDR2 YNNKEL (reference sequence). The CDR3 region is CASSQLTVAKNIQYF. The CDR3 DNA reads TGTGCCAGCAGCCAGTTGACAGTAGCCAAAAACATTCAGTACTTC.

The chain has TRBV30 and TRBJ2-5; 8 bases line up with TRBD2. V lost 3 bases to trimming and J lost 4 bases; unmatched junction nucleotides: 13. The CDR3 runs 16 residues. CDR1 and CDR2 from the germline V gene are GTSNPN and SVGIG (reference sequence). The CDR3 spells CAWSPTGGGGGETQYF. The CDR3 DNA follows: TGTGCCTGGAGCCCAACCGGGGGGGGCGGGGGAGAGACCCAGTACTTC.

The chain recombines TRBV6-6 with TRBJ1-2, with a weak D call TRBD1 (5 bases). Germline CDR1 is MNHNY and CDR2 is SVGAGI (reference sequence). This CDR3 is built from 14 residues. Trimming left V 2 bases short and J 4 bases short, with 11 bases between. CDR3: CASSYDGGSYGYTF. The CDR3 nucleotides are TGTGCCAGCAGTTACGATGGGGGGTCCTATGGCTACACCTTC.

The sample holds a few counts of this clone. V and J are TRBV10-1 and TRBJ1-1; D ambiguous. From germline, CDR1 is WNHNN and CDR2 SYGVQD (reference sequence). The CDR3 is 16 amino acids. Trimming removed 3 bases from V and 2 bases from J, with 16 bases in between. Here the CDR3 reads CASSERLTGENTEAFF. The CDR3, as DNA: TGCGCCAGCAGTGAAAGGCTGACCGGGGAAAACACTGAAGCTTTCTTT.

The gene calls are TRBV2 and TRBJ1-5, with D possibly matching TRBD1 (6 bases). This CDR3 region has 14 residues. Germline values: CDR1 SNHLY, CDR2 FYNNEI. The V gene lost 7 bases and the J gene lost 0 bases, with 10 bases spanning the gap. In DNA form, the CDR3 reads TGTGCCAGCATGAGGGGGAATAGCAATCAGCCCCAGCATTTT. The encoded protein is CASMRGNSNQPQHF.

V is TRBV6-1 and J is TRBJ2-3, with D maybe TRBD1 (5 bases). V shed 4 bases and J shed 4 bases, with 21 bases lying between them. This CDR3 comprises 17 residues. CDR1 MNHNS and CDR2 SASEGT come from the germline V gene. In DNA form, the CDR3 reads TGTGCCAGCAGTGCCAGAAGGAGTCTGACAGTAGCAGATACGCAGTATTTT. Protein product: CASSARRSLTVADTQYF.